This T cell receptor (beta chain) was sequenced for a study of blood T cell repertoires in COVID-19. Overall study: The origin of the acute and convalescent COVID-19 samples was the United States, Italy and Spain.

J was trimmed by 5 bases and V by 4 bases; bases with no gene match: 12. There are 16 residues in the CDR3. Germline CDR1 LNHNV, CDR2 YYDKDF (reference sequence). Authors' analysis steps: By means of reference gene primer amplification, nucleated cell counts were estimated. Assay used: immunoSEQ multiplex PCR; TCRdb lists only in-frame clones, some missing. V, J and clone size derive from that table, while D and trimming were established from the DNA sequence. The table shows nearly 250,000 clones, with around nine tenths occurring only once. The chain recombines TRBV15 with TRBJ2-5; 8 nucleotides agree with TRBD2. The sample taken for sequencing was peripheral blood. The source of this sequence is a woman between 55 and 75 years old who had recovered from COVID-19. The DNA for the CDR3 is TGTGCCACCAGCAATCGGGGGGGCCCCCGCATCGAGACCCAGTACTTC. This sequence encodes CATSNRGGPRIETQYF.